Listed here are 7 T cell receptor beta chains from one sample, sequenced in a study of T cells in localized non-small cell lung cancer. Clones were sequenced by immunoSEQ multiplex PCR, and TCRdb holds only the in-frame ones, with some missing. The table has 20,000 to 30,000 clones, about 81% seen once; the top ten hold roughly 4.3%. This sample comprised peripheral blood, obtained before any cancer treatment. The origin of the receptors is a woman aged 35-75 years with stage I lung adenocarcinoma.

This chain connects TRBV20-1 to TRBJ1-1; D is undetermined. Trimming cost V 0 bases and J 8 bases, with 7 bases left between them. CDR3 size: 11 residues. Germline V gene data show CDR1 as DFQATT and CDR2 as SNEGSKA (reference sequence). CDR3 region: CSAREGWEAFF. The CDR3 bases are TGCAGTGCTAGAGAGGGCTGGGAAGCTTTCTTT.

J is TRBJ2-7 and V is TRBV5-6; perhaps TRBD1 as D (6 bases). The CDR3 contains 13 residues. Trimming took 0 bases from V and 6 from J, leaving 10 bases between them. Germline V lookup: CDR1 SGHDT, CDR2 YYEEEE. The CDR3 DNA sequence: TGTGCCAGCAGCTTGGTGGGGGCCGCCGAGCAGTACTTC. Protein sequence: CASSLVGAAEQYF.

The chain joins TRBV11-3 to TRBJ2-3; no clear D. Germline CDR1 reads SGHNT; CDR2 reads YENEEA. CDR3 length: 11 amino acids. The ends were cut back, 2 bases at V and 5 bases at J, with 2 bases in the middle. DNA of the CDR3: TGTGCCAGCAGCTTAAAAGATACGCAGTATTTT. Protein product: CASSLKDTQYF. The whole variable domain, filled in from reference TRBV11-3 and TRBJ2-3, reads EAGVVQSPRYKIIEKKQPVAFWCNPISGHNTLYWYLQNLGQGPELLIRYENEEAVDDSQLPKDRFSAERLKGVDSTLKIQPAELGDSAVYLCASSLKDTQYFGPGTRLTVL.

This chain joins TRBV7-2 and TRBJ2-1; TRBD2 matches 15 bases. V shed 5 bases and J 9 bases; nucleotides not matched to a gene: 8. Germline V gene sequence: CDR1 SGHTA, CDR2 FQGNSA. CDR3 length equals 16 residues. The CDR3 reads CASSPGTSGGWGEQFF. CDR3 DNA sequence: TGTGCCAGCAGCCCCGGGACTAGCGGGGGGTGGGGTGAGCAGTTCTTC. Filled out from reference TRBV7-2 and TRBJ2-1, the complete variable domain reads GAGVSQSPSNKVTEKGKDVELRCDPISGHTALYWYRQSLGQGLEFLIYFQGNSAPDKSGLPSDRFSAERTGGSVSTLTIQRTQQEDSAVYLCASSPGTSGGWGEQFFGPGTRLTVL.

V and J are TRBV7-8 and TRBJ1-1; D not resolved. CDR1 is SGHVS and CDR2 is FQNEAQ in the germline V gene. Between the trimmed V and J ends, which lost 0 bases and 2 bases, there was a span of 7 bases. The CDR3 is made up of 14 amino acids. DNA for the CDR3: TGTGCCAGCAGCTTAGCGGAGGGCAACACTGAAGCTTTCTTT. It encodes CASSLAEGNTEAFF. The entire variable domain, with the rest obtained from reference TRBV7-8 and TRBJ1-1, is as follows: GAGVSQSPRYKVAKRGQDVALRCDPISGHVSLFWYQQALGQGPEFLTYFQNEAQLDKSGLPSDRFFAERPEGSVSTLKIQRTQQEDSAVYLCASSLAEGNTEAFFGQGTRLTVV.

The gene calls are TRBV18 and TRBJ1-1, with D hard to call. Trimming left V 6 bases short and J 8 bases short, with 13 bases between. Germline V lookup: CDR1 KGHSH, CDR2 LQKENI. CDR3 length: 12 amino acids. CDR3 coding DNA: TGTGCCAGCTCGCCCAACACCTTAGAAGCTTTCTTT. It is translated as CASSPNTLEAFF. Together with reference TRBV18 and TRBJ1-1, the CDR3 gives the full variable domain: NAGVMQNPRHLVRRRGQEARLRCSPMKGHSHVYWYRQLPEEGLKFMVYLQKENIIDESGMPKERFSAEFPKEGPSILRIQQVVRGDSAAYFCASSPNTLEAFFGQGTRLTVV.

This chain links TRBV2 with TRBJ1-6; D unresolved. The V gene lost 8 bases and the J gene lost 3 bases, with 20 bases spanning the gap. This CDR3 has 17 residues. CDR1 and CDR2 (germline): SNHLY, FYNNEI. In DNA form, the CDR3 reads TGTGCCAGCTGCCCGAGGACGGATTTTGTCTATAATTCACCCCTCCACTTT. Encoded protein: CASCPRTDFVYNSPLHF.